This entry lists 28 T cell receptor beta chains sequenced from one sample in a study of CD8 T cells in Susac syndrome. RNA amounts of roughly 0.45 to 1 ug underwent reverse transcription with random hexamers. TCRdb called the immunoSEQ multiplex PCR reads again in MiXCR, with one record for every CDR3 protein. The data hold 100,000 to 150,000 distinct CDR3 sequences, with 85% to 95% observed a single time. The sequencing input was CD4+ T cells from PBMCs. These receptor sequences come from a human donor with multiple sclerosis.

The rearrangement links TRBV30 to TRBJ2-7; no clear D gene. The length of the CDR3 is 13 residues. The ends were cut back, 0 bases at V and 3 bases at J, with 9 bases in the middle. From germline, CDR1 is GTSNPN and CDR2 SVGIG (reference sequence). CDR3 in amino acids: CAWSVQPYYEQYF. The CDR3 DNA reads TGTGCCTGGAGTGTACAACCCTACTACGAGCAGTACTTC.

The V call is TRBV19, the J call TRBJ2-5, with D possibly being TRBD1 or TRBD2 (5 bases each). The germline V and J ends were trimmed by 5 bases and 9 bases, with 22 bases remaining between them. The CDR3 extends over 15 amino acids. Germline assignment: CDR1 LNHDA and CDR2 SQIVND (reference sequence). Written as DNA, the CDR3 is TGTGCCAGTAGTCCCCGTGGTGGGACCGCAGTGTCCCAGTACTTC. Translation gives CASSPRGGTAVSQYF. The full variable domain, completed using reference TRBV19 and TRBJ2-5, is DGGITQSPKYLFRKEGQNVTLSCEQNLNHDAMYWYRQDPGQGLRLIYYSQIVNDFQKGDIAEGYSVSREKKESFPLTVTSAQKNPTAFYLCASSPRGGTAVSQYFGPGTRLLVL.

The CDR3 reads CAIRGDRASYEQYF. CDR3 nucleotide sequence: TGTGCCATCAGGGGGGACAGGGCTAGTTACGAGCAGTACTTC. The chain uses TRBV10-3 and TRBJ2-7, with 9 bases that match TRBD1. CDR1 and CDR2 (germline): ENHRY, SYGVKD. There are 14 residues in the CDR3. V was clipped by 6 bases and J by 4 bases; unmatched bases: 7.

The rearrangement uses TRBV5-1 and TRBJ2-5; D may be TRBD1 or TRBD2 (5 bases each). CDR3 size: 15 residues. V lost 0 bases, J lost 5 bases, and 14 bases lay in between. CDR1 is SGHRS, CDR2 YFSETQ, per germline. CDR3 amino acids: CASSLGDRPGETQYF. In DNA, the CDR3 is TGCGCCAGCAGCTTGGGGGACCGCCCGGGGGAGACCCAGTACTTC.

The J gene is TRBJ1-5, the V gene TRBV4-1, with D maybe TRBD1 (5 bases). The V end was cut by 0 bases, the J end by 5 bases, with 14 bases between. The germline V gene encodes CDR1 MGHRA and CDR2 YSYEKL. The CDR3 runs to 16 residues. CDR3 nucleotides: TGCGCCAGCAGCCAAGATATAGGACAAGGGCATCAGCCCCAGCATTTT. Translated, it gives CASSQDIGQGHQPQHF.

The CDR3 DNA follows: TGTGCCAGCAGTATTTTAAGGGGGCAGGGAGATACGCAGTATTTT. Its translation is CASSILRGQGDTQYF. This sequence joins TRBV6-5 and TRBJ2-3, with 7 bases lining up with TRBD1. The CDR3 covers 15 residues. Germline values: CDR1 MNHEY, CDR2 SVGAGI. V shed 5 bases, J shed 5 bases, and the junction held 10 bases outside the gene matches.

The CDR3 DNA reads TGTGCCAGCAGCTTTTGGCAGCGGGGACAAGATACGCAGTATTTT. It yields the protein CASSFWQRGQDTQYF. The V call is TRBV5-4, the J call TRBJ2-3, with a possible D match to TRBD2 (7 bases). This CDR3 has 15 amino acids. V was pared by 2 bases and J by 5 bases, with 15 bases between. Per the germline V gene, CDR1 is SGHNT and CDR2 is YYREEE (reference sequence).

This clonotype was picked up one time. The rearrangement uses TRBV5-1 and TRBJ1-6; 8 bases map to TRBD1. The CDR3 has 15 amino acids. The V gene end was trimmed by 6 bases and the J gene end by 4 bases; junction bases not matched to a gene: 6. Per germline, CDR1 SGHRS and CDR2 YFSETQ. The CDR3 here is CASKQRTGYNSPLHF. The CDR3 bases are TGCGCCAGCAAACAGAGGACAGGGTATAATTCACCCCTCCACTTT.

This chain uses TRBV7-2 with TRBJ2-5; TRBD2 aligns across 11 bases. Losses at the gene ends were 5 bases for V and 0 bases for J; bases not matched to a gene: 5. The CDR3 runs to 16 residues. Germline V gene data show CDR1 as SGHTA and CDR2 as FQGNSA. As DNA, the CDR3 is TGTGCCAGCAGCCTACAGGGACTAGCGGACCAAGAGACCCAGTACTTC. Translated: CASSLQGLADQETQYF.

This clonotype was counted once. V and J are TRBV6-2 or TRBV6-3 and TRBJ2-7, with 9 bases identical to TRBD1. The junction had 7 bases not matched to a gene; V was cut back by 6 bases and J by 1 base. CDR1 is MNHEY and CDR2 is SVGEGT in the germline V gene. This CDR3 spans 15 amino acids. CDR3 bases: TGTGCCAGCAGCAACTCCGGGACAGGGTCCTACGAGCAGTACTTC. As protein: CASSNSGTGSYEQYF.

The chain employs TRBV6-2 or TRBV6-3 and TRBJ2-7; TRBD2 matches 9 bases. After removal of 2 bases from V and 4 bases from J, the junction contained 9 bases not matched to a gene. The germline V gene has CDR1 MNHEY and CDR2 SVGEGT. This CDR3 comprises 16 residues. The DNA for the CDR3 is TGTGCCAGCAGTTACGTCCTAGCGGGGCTACGATACGAGCAGTACTTC. It specifies CASSYVLAGLRYEQYF.

The genes are TRBV3-1 and TRBJ2-1; 8 bases line up with TRBD2. Germline V lookup: CDR1 LGHDT, CDR2 YNNKEL (reference sequence). CDR3 length: 16 amino acids. The junction had 9 bases not matched to a gene; V was cut back by 0 bases and J by 8 bases. This CDR3 reads CASSQDLGGGPYEQFF. The CDR3 DNA is TGTGCCAGCAGCCAAGATCTCGGCGGGGGGCCATATGAGCAGTTCTTC.

This clonotype appeared a single time. This rearrangement joins TRBV6-1 to TRBJ2-4, with TRBD1 matching 9 bases. With 7 bases clipped from V and 7 bases from J, the junction kept 5 bases outside the gene matches. CDR1 is MNHNS and CDR2 is SASEGT in the germline V gene. The CDR3 has 13 residues. CDR3 sequence: CASIRQGVNIQYF. DNA for the CDR3: TGTGCCAGCATCCGACAGGGGGTGAACATTCAGTACTTC.

The chain uses TRBV27 and TRBJ1-1, with 9 positions matching TRBD1. CDR3 length: 16 amino acids. Losses at the gene ends were 3 bases for V and 4 bases for J; bases not matched to a gene: 9. In germline, CDR1 is MNHEY, CDR2 SMNVEV (reference sequence). The CDR3 region is CASSFGTGQVGTEAFF. CDR3 DNA: TGTGCCAGCAGTTTCGGGACAGGGCAAGTCGGCACTGAAGCTTTCTTT.

J is TRBJ2-7 and V is TRBV6-1, with a weak D call TRBD1 (5 bases). Germline V gives CDR1 MNHNS, CDR2 SASEGT. This CDR3 is built from 11 residues. V was trimmed by 2 bases and J by 9 bases, leaving 8 bases between them. CDR3 protein: CASSETRGQYF. Written as DNA, the CDR3 is TGTGCCAGCAGTGAAACAAGGGGGCAGTACTTC.

CDR3 DNA sequence: TGTGCCAGCAGCCCTCATGGTAGGGGGGCGAACACCGGGGAGCTGTTTTTT. As protein: CASSPHGRGANTGELFF. This sequence joins TRBV7-8 and TRBJ2-2, with D perhaps given as TRBD1 or TRBD2 (6 bases each). V gave up 5 bases and J gave up 0 bases, with 16 bases separating them. CDR1 is SGHVS, CDR2 FQNEAQ, per germline. This CDR3 spans 17 amino acids.

The rearrangement links TRBV7-2 to TRBJ1-5, with 7 bases identical to TRBD1. In germline, CDR1 is SGHTA, CDR2 FQGNSA. This CDR3 has 16 residues. Losses at the gene ends were 0 bases for V and 4 bases for J; bases not matched to a gene: 6. The CDR3: CASSLATGRLNQPQHF. The CDR3 DNA is TGTGCCAGCAGCTTAGCGACAGGGAGGCTAAATCAGCCCCAGCATTTT.

V gene TRBV28 combines with J gene TRBJ2-6; 7 bases are a match to TRBD1. The CDR3 totals 16 residues. CDR1 and CDR2 from the germline V gene are MDHEN and SYDVKM. Unmatched junction bases numbered 11, after V lost 3 bases and J lost 9 bases. CDR3 sequence (DNA): TGTGCCAGCAGTTTCCGCGGTAGGGGGCGGGTCAACGTCCTGACTTTC. This codes for CASSFRGRGRVNVLTF.

The chain links TRBV20-1 to TRBJ2-5, with D possibly TRBD2 on 5 matching bases. Between the trimmed V and J ends, which lost 3 bases and 5 bases, there was a span of 10 bases. Looked up from germline, CDR1 is DFQATT and CDR2 is SNEGSKA (reference sequence). CDR3 length: 12 residues. For the CDR3, the DNA is TGCAGTGCTAGCGGGGAAGGGGAGACCCAGTACTTC. Translating gives CSASGEGETQYF.

In DNA form, the CDR3 reads TGTGCCAGTAGCCGACGGACAGGACGCGAGACCCAGTACTTC. Amino acids: CASSRRTGRETQYF. The V call is TRBV19, the J call TRBJ2-5; 7 nucleotides line up with TRBD1. The CDR3 length is 14 residues. Trimming took 6 bases from V and 5 from J; bases not matched to a gene: 9. Germline CDR1 reads LNHDA; CDR2 reads SQIVND (reference sequence).

The CDR3 bases are TGTGCCAGTATGGCCGGGGGGTCGAGGAACACTGAAGCTTTCTTT. As protein: CASMAGGSRNTEAFF. This chain joins TRBV19 and TRBJ1-1; D may be TRBD1 (5 bases). Germline values: CDR1 LNHDA, CDR2 SQIVND (reference sequence). This CDR3 contains 15 residues. Trimming cost V 7 bases and J 1 base, with 16 bases left between them.

The CDR3 sequence is CASSLRIYPLSYEQYF. The CDR3 DNA reads as TGTGCCAGCAGCTTGCGGATTTATCCTCTCTCCTACGAGCAGTACTTC. This chain links TRBV5-6 with TRBJ2-7; D ambiguous. Germline V gives CDR1 SGHDT, CDR2 YYEEEE. Trimming took off 1 base at V and 0 bases at J, with 14 bases between the two ends. CDR3 size: 16 residues.

V gene TRBV6-5 combines with J gene TRBJ1-2; D is undetermined. The CDR3 has 14 residues. The germline V gene encodes CDR1 MNHEY and CDR2 SVGAGI. V was cut by 6 bases and J by 0 bases, with 11 bases left in between. CDR3 loop: CASREGSSNYGYTF. Here the CDR3 DNA reads TGTGCCAGCAGGGAAGGATCCTCTAACTATGGCTACACCTTC.

The chain uses TRBV4-3 and TRBJ2-2, with 9 bases aligning to TRBD1. V shed 3 bases and J 7 bases; nucleotides not matched to a gene: 6. CDR1 and CDR2 from the germline V gene are LGHNA and YSLEER. This CDR3 contains 15 residues. The chain's CDR3 is CASSQSGQGNGELFF. The CDR3, as DNA: TGCGCCAGCAGCCAGTCCGGACAGGGGAACGGGGAGCTGTTTTTT.

The V call is TRBV6-5, the J call TRBJ1-2; D perhaps matches TRBD1 (6 bases). The length of the CDR3 is 13 residues. Deletions cut 6 bases from V and 8 bases from J, with 16 bases between. CDR1 is MNHEY and CDR2 is SVGAGI in the germline V gene. The CDR3 DNA is TGTGCCAGCAGCAAATCCGGGACACACGGCTACACCTTC. Protein sequence: CASSKSGTHGYTF.

The genes are TRBV3-1 and TRBJ2-3; D gene ambiguous. The germline V gene has CDR1 LGHDT and CDR2 YNNKEL (reference sequence). This CDR3 is built from 13 residues. Trimming pared 3 bases from V and 7 bases from J, leaving 11 bases between. CDR3 sequence (DNA): TGTGCCAGCAGCCAGACCAGTTTTAATACGCAGTATTTT. Its translation is CASSQTSFNTQYF.

The chain combines TRBV7-2 with TRBJ1-1, with 10 bases matching TRBD1. V dropped 2 bases and J dropped 4; count of bases not matched to a gene: 4. Germline V gene data show CDR1 as SGHTA and CDR2 as FQGNSA. This CDR3 is built from 15 residues. DNA for the CDR3: TGTGCCAGCAGCTTACAGGGACAGGGGACCACTGAAGCTTTCTTT. It encodes CASSLQGQGTTEAFF.

V usage is TRBV6-5 and J usage is TRBJ1-1; unclear D gene. CDR3 length: 14 amino acids. Trimming took 6 bases from V and 0 from J, leaving 11 bases between them. Germline CDR1 and CDR2: MNHEY and SVGAGI. CDR3 sequence: CASSAPQLNTEAFF. DNA of the CDR3: TGTGCCAGCAGCGCCCCACAGTTGAACACTGAAGCTTTCTTT.